These T cell receptor beta chains were read from a single sample in a study of Ad26.COV2.S vaccination and SARS-CoV-2 variants. The protocol was immunoSEQ multiplex PCR, while the TCRdb copy is restricted to in-frame clones and leaves out a portion. This table holds approximately 140,000 clones, 86% found once. This sample comprised peripheral blood, obtained after recovery from COVID-19. The receptors were gathered from a human donor who had recovered from COVID-19. Both conserved end residues are part of each CDR3. Size is stated for part of the rows, as once, few or many counts, or as a class when the clone is expanded.

j_call,clone_size,v_call,cdr3_length,cdr3_aa
TRBJ2-5,.,TRBV28,12,CASSLVGETQYF
TRBJ1-3,.,TRBV30,13,CAWDTGTGNTIYF
TRBJ2-7,.,TRBV20-1,13,CSASSGALDEQYF
TRBJ2-7,once,TRBV19,14,CASSIGGRKDEQYF
TRBJ2-5,.,TRBV6-5,12,CATGLGYETQYF
TRBJ2-2,.,TRBV7-2,13,CASSLTGAGELFF
TRBJ1-1,.,TRBV19,14,CASSQGQGYTEAFF
TRBJ1-6,.,TRBV5-8,14,CASQRWESASPLHF
TRBJ2-1,.,TRBV11-2,15,CASSPWTSGINEQFF
TRBJ1-5,.,TRBV6-5,15,CASRRDRGGNQPQHF
TRBJ1-3,few,TRBV6-5,14,CATSFGQGKDTIYF
TRBJ1-1,once,TRBV15,13,CATSRAGETEAFF
TRBJ2-5,.,TRBV28,14,CASSPVPRGETQYF
TRBJ1-6,.,TRBV4-1,15,CASSQGQGPNSPLHF
TRBJ1-4,.,TRBV29-1,11,CSVQQGYRLFF
TRBJ2-2,.,TRBV28,14,CASILSANTGELFF
TRBJ1-1,.,TRBV2,13,CASSRGEMTEAFF
TRBJ2-5,many,TRBV18,13,CASSPGGGETQYF
TRBJ1-3,.,TRBV28,15,CASSVGAADRNTIYF
TRBJ1-2,.,TRBV7-9,17,CASSPLNEAAANYGYTF
TRBJ2-1,.,TRBV12-5,16,CASGSHLSGGAYEQFF
TRBJ1-1,.,TRBV29-1,11,CSVDSNTEAFF
TRBJ2-2,.,TRBV11-2,15,CASSLVLGPGGELFF
TRBJ1-1,.,TRBV24-1,11,CATSSRGEAFF
TRBJ1-6,.,TRBV18,18,CASSPGDGPLTSNSPLHF
TRBJ2-7,.,TRBV30,13,CAWIRVGVVEQYF
TRBJ1-1,.,TRBV5-1,14,CASSLQITNTEAFF
TRBJ2-1,.,TRBV7-2,11,CASRLRNEQFF
TRBJ1-4,.,TRBV4-2,12,CASSWGGEKLFF
TRBJ1-5,once,TRBV3-1/TRBV3-2,15,CASSQDFQVNQPQHF
TRBJ2-1,.,TRBV5-1,12,CASSLSGHEQFF
TRBJ2-1,.,TRBV30,13,CAWSAIGSHEQFF
TRBJ2-1,.,TRBV5-4,16,CASSWGGERGYNEQFF
TRBJ2-2,.,TRBV28,14,CASRRGGYTGELFF
TRBJ1-3,.,TRBV28,13,CASRAGLTNTIYF